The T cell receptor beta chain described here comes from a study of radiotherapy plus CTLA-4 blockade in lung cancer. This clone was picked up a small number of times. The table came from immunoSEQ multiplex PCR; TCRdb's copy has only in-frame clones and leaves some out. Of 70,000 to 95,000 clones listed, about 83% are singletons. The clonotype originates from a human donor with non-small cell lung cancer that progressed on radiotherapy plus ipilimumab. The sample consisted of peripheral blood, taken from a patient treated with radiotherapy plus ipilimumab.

The CDR3 sequence is CASGSAGTGSSYNEQFF. The CDR3 DNA reads as TGTGCTAGTGGTTCCGCCGGGACAGGCAGCTCCTACAATGAGCAGTTCTTC. The rearrangement links TRBV12-5 to TRBJ2-1; 8 bases line up with TRBD1. The CDR3 covers 17 residues. Germline CDR1 is LGHNT and CDR2 is FRNRAP. The V and J ends lost 4 bases and 0 bases, in that order; junction bases with no gene match: 8.